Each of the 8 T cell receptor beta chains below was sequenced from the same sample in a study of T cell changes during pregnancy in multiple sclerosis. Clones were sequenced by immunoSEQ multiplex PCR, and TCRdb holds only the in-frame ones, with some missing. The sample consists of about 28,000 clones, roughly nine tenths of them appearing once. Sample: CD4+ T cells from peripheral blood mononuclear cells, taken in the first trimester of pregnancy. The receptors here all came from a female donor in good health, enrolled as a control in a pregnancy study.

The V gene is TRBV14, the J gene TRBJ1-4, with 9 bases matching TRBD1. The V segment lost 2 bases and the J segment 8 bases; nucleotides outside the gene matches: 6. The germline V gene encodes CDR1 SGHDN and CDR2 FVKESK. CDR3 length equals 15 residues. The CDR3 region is CASSQTQGAGEKLFF. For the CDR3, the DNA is TGTGCCAGCAGCCAAACACAGGGGGCTGGGGAAAAACTGTTTTTT.

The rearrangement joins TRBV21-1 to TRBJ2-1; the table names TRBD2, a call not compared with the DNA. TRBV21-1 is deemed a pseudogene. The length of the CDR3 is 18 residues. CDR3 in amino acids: CASSTRSPAGSSYNEQFF. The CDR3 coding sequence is TGTGCCAGCAGCACCCGCAGTCCAGCGGGGAGCTCCTACAATGAGCAGTTCTTC.

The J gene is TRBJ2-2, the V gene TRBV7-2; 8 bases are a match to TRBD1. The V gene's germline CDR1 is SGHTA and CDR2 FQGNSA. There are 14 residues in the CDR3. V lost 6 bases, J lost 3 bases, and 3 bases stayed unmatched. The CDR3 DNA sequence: TGTGCCAGCAGACAGGGGGACTACACCGGGGAGCTGTTTTTT. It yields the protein CASRQGDYTGELFF. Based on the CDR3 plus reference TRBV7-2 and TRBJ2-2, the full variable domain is GAGVSQSPSNKVTEKGKDVELRCDPISGHTALYWYRQSLGQGLEFLIYFQGNSAPDKSGLPSDRFSAERTGGSVSTLTIQRTQQEDSAVYLCASRQGDYTGELFFGEGSRLTVL.

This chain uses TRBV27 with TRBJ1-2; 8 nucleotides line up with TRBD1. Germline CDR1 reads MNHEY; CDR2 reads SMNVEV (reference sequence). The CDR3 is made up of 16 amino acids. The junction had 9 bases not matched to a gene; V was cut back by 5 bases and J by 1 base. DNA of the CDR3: TGTGCCAGCAGTGCGGTGACAGGGGATAATAACTATGGCTACACCTTC. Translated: CASSAVTGDNNYGYTF.

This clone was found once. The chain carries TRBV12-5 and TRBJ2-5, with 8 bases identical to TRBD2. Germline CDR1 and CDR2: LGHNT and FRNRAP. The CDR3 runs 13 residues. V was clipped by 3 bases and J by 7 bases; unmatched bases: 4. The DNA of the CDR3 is TGTGCTAGTGGTTTTATACGGGGGGGGACCCAGTACTTC. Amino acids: CASGFIRGGTQYF.

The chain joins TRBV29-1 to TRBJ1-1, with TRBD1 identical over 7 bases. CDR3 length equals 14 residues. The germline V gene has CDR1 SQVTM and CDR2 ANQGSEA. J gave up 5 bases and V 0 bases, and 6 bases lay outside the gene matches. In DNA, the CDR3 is TGCAGCGTTGAAGATACAGGGGCGATGACTGAAGCTTTCTTT. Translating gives CSVEDTGAMTEAFF.

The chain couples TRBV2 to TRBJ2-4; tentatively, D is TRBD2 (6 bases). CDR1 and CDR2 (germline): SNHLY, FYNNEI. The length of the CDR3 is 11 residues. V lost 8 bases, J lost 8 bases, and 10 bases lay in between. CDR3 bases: TGTGCCAGCTTGGGGGGAGACATTCAGTACTTC. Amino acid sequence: CASLGGDIQYF.

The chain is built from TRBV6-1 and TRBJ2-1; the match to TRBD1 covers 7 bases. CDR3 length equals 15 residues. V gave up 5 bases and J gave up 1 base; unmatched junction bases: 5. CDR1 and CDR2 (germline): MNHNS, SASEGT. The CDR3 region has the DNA TGTGCCAGCAGTCTAGACAGGGTTTCCTACAATGAGCAGTTCTTC. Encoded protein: CASSLDRVSYNEQFF.